Below are 14 T cell receptor beta chains sequenced from a single sample in a study of blood T cell repertoires in COVID-19. The repertoire was sequenced with immunoSEQ multiplex PCR; TCRdb's copy has only in-frame clones and lacks some. The repertoire includes 260,000 or so clones, roughly 88% of them detected once, and around 0.7% sits in the top ten. Sequenced material: peripheral blood. The receptors shown here come from a human donor in a cohort sampled during active COVID-19.

The J gene is TRBJ1-4, the V gene TRBV27, with 7 nucleotides matching TRBD1. Per the germline V gene, CDR1 is MNHEY and CDR2 is SMNVEV (reference sequence). After removal of 3 bases from V and 8 bases from J, the junction contained 6 bases not matched to a gene. This CDR3 has 14 residues. CDR3 protein: CASSFRGVKEKLFF. The CDR3 bases are TGTGCCAGCAGTTTCAGGGGGGTCAAAGAAAAACTGTTTTTT.

Only one count was recorded for this clone. The chain has TRBV3-1 (or the pseudogene TRBV3-2) and TRBJ1-4; possible D gene TRBD1, 6 bases. Trimming took 7 bases from V and 4 from J, leaving 13 bases between them. Germline assignment: CDR1 LGHDT and CDR2 YNNKEL (reference sequence). This CDR3 is built from 14 residues. The CDR3 is CASTPTGLNEKLFF. The CDR3 nucleotides are TGTGCCAGCACCCCGACAGGCCTTAATGAAAAACTGTTTTTT.

The genes are TRBV25-1 and TRBJ1-1; D remains unclear. From germline, CDR1 is MGHDK and CDR2 SYGVNS. The CDR3 length is 13 residues. V was shortened by 5 bases and J by 1 base, with 8 bases between the two germline ends. Here the CDR3 reads CASSPLGNTEAFF. The CDR3 region has the DNA TGTGCCAGCAGTCCACTAGGGAACACTGAAGCTTTCTTT.

V gene TRBV6-5 combines with J gene TRBJ2-7; 12 bases agree with TRBD2. Losses at the gene ends were 8 bases for V and 5 bases for J; bases not matched to a gene: 7. Germline V gene lookup returns CDR1 MNHEY and CDR2 SVGAGI. The CDR3 is 14 residues long. In nucleotides, the CDR3 is TGTGCCAGCTTCACTAGCGGGAGGTTCCACGAGCAGTACTTC. It specifies CASFTSGRFHEQYF.

The chain links TRBV5-8 to TRBJ1-2, with 9 bases matching TRBD1. The V gene's germline CDR1 is SGHTS and CDR2 YDEGEE. The CDR3 extends over 18 amino acids. V was clipped by 1 base and J by 4 bases; unmatched bases: 14. This chain's CDR3 is CASSLMTGGSPSLYGYTF. Written as DNA, the CDR3 is TGTGCCAGCAGCTTGATGACAGGGGGATCGCCCAGTCTCTATGGCTACACCTTC. Looking up the rest from reference TRBV5-8 and TRBJ1-2 gives the full variable domain: EAGVTQSPTHLIKTRGQQATLRCSPISGHTSVYWYQQALGLGLQFLLWYDEGEERNRGNFPPRFSGRQFPNYSSELNVNALELEDSALYLCASSLMTGGSPSLYGYTFGSGTRLTVV.

The chain combines TRBV6-1 with TRBJ2-7; D may be TRBD1 (6 bases). V was cut by 0 bases and J by 1 base, with 10 bases left in between. Germline V gene lookup returns CDR1 MNHNS and CDR2 SASEGT. This CDR3 contains 15 residues. CDR3 DNA sequence: TGTGCCAGCAGTGAAGCGCCTGGACAGTCCTACGAGCAGTACTTC. Amino acid sequence: CASSEAPGQSYEQYF.

This chain links TRBV9 with TRBJ2-1; D is perhaps TRBD2 (6 bases). The CDR3 consists of 11 residues. V lost 2 bases, J lost 10 bases, and 7 bases lay in between. CDR1 and CDR2 from the germline V gene are SGDLS and YYNGEE. The CDR3 region is CASSVSGEQFF. CDR3 DNA: TGTGCCAGCAGCGTCAGCGGGGAGCAGTTCTTC.

This clone has just one count. The chain couples TRBV30 to TRBJ2-7, with 7 positions matching TRBD1. The CDR3 totals 12 residues. V shed 3 bases and J 6 bases; nucleotides not matched to a gene: 5. Per the germline V gene, CDR1 is GTSNPN and CDR2 is SVGIG (reference sequence). CDR3 DNA: TGTGCCTGGAGCGACAGGGTTAGCGAGCAGTACTTC. Its protein product is CAWSDRVSEQYF. The variable domain in full, with the rest retrieved from reference TRBV30 and TRBJ2-7, is SQTIHQWPATLVQPVGSPLSLECTVEGTSNPNLYWYRQAAGRGLQLLFYSVGIGQISSEVPQNLSASRPQDRQFILSSKKLLLSDSGFYLCAWSDRVSEQYFGPGTRLTVT.

This chain joins TRBV7-2 and TRBJ2-7; possible D gene TRBD1, 5 bases. The CDR3 is 13 residues long. The germline V and J ends were trimmed by 7 bases and 7 bases, with 17 bases remaining between them. In germline, CDR1 is SGHTA, CDR2 FQGNSA. CDR3 bases: TGTGCCAGCACACTTGGGGCTGGACAAGAGCAGTACTTC. The encoded protein is CASTLGAGQEQYF. The whole variable domain, filled in from reference TRBV7-2 and TRBJ2-7, reads GAGVSQSPSNKVTEKGKDVELRCDPISGHTALYWYRQSLGQGLEFLIYFQGNSAPDKSGLPSDRFSAERTGGSVSTLTIQRTQQEDSAVYLCASTLGAGQEQYFGPGTRLTVT.

The rearrangement links TRBV6-4 to TRBJ2-3; 13 nucleotides align to TRBD2. Germline lookup yields CDR1 MRHNA and CDR2 SNTAGT. The V and J ends lost 6 bases and 4 bases, in that order; junction bases with no gene match: 4. This CDR3 has 15 residues. The CDR3 reads CASSPLAGGADTQYF. The CDR3 DNA reads as TGTGCCAGCAGCCCACTAGCGGGGGGGGCAGATACGCAGTATTTT.

J is TRBJ2-7 and V is TRBV10-3; D might be TRBD1 (5 bases). The CDR3 is made up of 13 amino acids. The germline V and J ends were trimmed by 11 bases and 0 bases, with 14 bases remaining between them. Germline CDR1 ENHRY, CDR2 SYGVKD. This CDR3 reads CAALGPGSYEQYF. CDR3 nucleotides: TGTGCCGCCCTGGGGCCGGGCTCCTACGAGCAGTACTTC.

The chain employs TRBV11-2 and TRBJ1-1; TRBD1 might be the D (5 bases). The CDR3 spans 15 residues. Germline CDR1 is SGHAT and CDR2 is FQNNGV. Trimming pared 1 base from V and 4 bases from J, leaving 13 bases between. In nucleotides, the CDR3 is TGTGCCAGCAGCTTAGTTGGGGGGGGTAGCACTGAAGCTTTCTTT. The encoded protein is CASSLVGGGSTEAFF.

The chain is built from TRBV6-1 and TRBJ1-3; TRBD1 matches 8 bases. With V trimmed by 1 base and J by 5 bases, 7 bases remained unmatched. The V gene's germline CDR1 is MNHNS and CDR2 SASEGT. This CDR3 region has 16 residues. CDR3 loop: CASSEGQGHRRNTIYF. In nucleotides, the CDR3 is TGTGCCAGCAGTGAAGGACAGGGGCATCGGAGAAACACCATATATTTT.

Concerning this clone itself: Here the CDR3 omits its conserved ending phenylalanine or tryptophan, so a read error is the likely source. The DNA is omitted, as the CDR3 cannot be located on it reliably, and the CDR3 follows TCRdb's listing. This chain connects TRBV6-5 to TRBJ1-1; the table's D call, TRBD1, has no DNA check behind it. The CDR3 is 14 amino acids in total, end residues counted. Germline loops: CDR1 MNHEY, CDR2 SVGAGI. The CDR3 loop reads CASSYGGAETTPAI.